The rows below give T cell receptor beta chains drawn from one sample of a study of T cell changes during pregnancy in multiple sclerosis. Assay: immunoSEQ multiplex PCR; the TCRdb copy retains only in-frame clones and omits some. The sample records approximately 50,000 clones, roughly 94% being singletons. The starting material was CD4+ T cells from peripheral blood mononuclear cells, obtained in the third trimester of pregnancy. These receptors all come from a female donor with multiple sclerosis, enrolled in a pregnancy study. Both conserved end residues are part of each CDR3. D genes are given only for firm matches. Only part of the rows carry a size: once, few, many, or a class if the clone is expanded.

d_gene | abundance | j_gene | v_gene | CDR3aa | CDR3nt
NA | NA | TRBJ2-6 | TRBV4-1 | CASSQRDTGANVLTF | TGCGCCAGCAGCCAAAGGGACACTGGGGCCAACGTCCTGACTTTC
NA | NA | TRBJ2-5 | TRBV6-4 | CASSGQQGRETQYF | TGTGCCAGCAGTGGCCAACAGGGACGGGAGACCCAGTACTTC
NA | once | TRBJ1-5 | TRBV30 | CAWSSGESQPQHF | TGTGCCTGGAGTTCAGGGGAAAGTCAGCCCCAGCATTTT
NA | NA | TRBJ1-2 | TRBV4-3 | CASSQGDTGYGYTF | TGCGCCAGCAGCCAGGGGGACACGGGCTATGGCTACACCTTC
TRBD2 | NA | TRBJ2-5 | TRBV10-3 | CAIATSGGVQETQYF | TGTGCCATCGCTACTAGCGGGGGGGTTCAAGAGACCCAGTACTTC
NA | NA | TRBJ2-1 | TRBV5-1 | CASSGGGDEQFF | TGCGCCAGCAGCGGAGGGGGGGATGAGCAGTTCTTC
NA | NA | TRBJ1-2 | TRBV5-8 | CASSLRGGGGYTF | TGTGCCAGCAGCTTGAGGGGGGGAGGTGGCTACACCTTC
NA | NA | TRBJ1-5 | TRBV2 | CASSEDRQPQHF | TGTGCCAGCAGTGAAGATCGGCAGCCCCAGCATTTT
NA | NA | TRBJ1-1 | TRBV7-4 | CASSSLEGNTEAFF | TGTGCCAGCAGCTCCCTGGAGGGGAACACTGAAGCTTTCTTT
NA | NA | TRBJ1-3 | TRBV1 | CTSSQDQRTGTSGNTIYF | TGCACCAGCAGCCAAGATCAAAGGACAGGCACCTCTGGAAACACCATATATTTT
TRBD2 | NA | TRBJ2-7 | TRBV5-1 | CASSPRTSGSSYEQYF | TGCGCCAGCAGCCCAAGGACTAGCGGGAGTAGCTACGAGCAGTACTTC
NA | NA | TRBJ1-5 | TRBV19 | CASSITGPNQPQHF | TGTGCCAGTAGTATAACAGGGCCCAATCAGCCCCAGCATTTT
NA | NA | TRBJ1-1 | TRBV28 | CASSLHTGRTEAFF | TGTGCCAGCAGTTTGCACACAGGGCGGACTGAAGCTTTCTTT
NA | NA | TRBJ2-7 | TRBV6-5 | CASRGVAYEQYF | TGTGCCAGCAGAGGGGTGGCATACGAGCAGTACTTC
TRBD1 | NA | TRBJ1-5 | TRBV19 | CASSADRKTNQPQHF | TGTGCCAGTAGTGCGGACAGGAAGACAAATCAGCCCCAGCATTTT
NA | NA | TRBJ2-5 | TRBV15 | CATSRVGGGEVTQYF | TGTGCCACCAGCAGAGTGGGAGGGGGAGAAGTGACCCAGTACTTC
NA | NA | TRBJ1-4 | TRBV11-2 | CASSSRPGANEKLFF | TGTGCCAGCAGCTCGCGCCCTGGAGCTAATGAAAAACTGTTTTTT
TRBD2 | NA | TRBJ2-1 | TRBV9 | CASSVAPGTSDEQFF | TGTGCCAGCAGCGTAGCCCCCGGGACTAGCGATGAGCAGTTCTTC
TRBD1 | NA | TRBJ2-1 | TRBV5-1 | CASSLPGQPYNEQFF | TGCGCCAGCAGCCTCCCGGGACAGCCCTACAATGAGCAGTTCTTC
NA | NA | TRBJ1-2 | TRBV19 | CASSITGDGYTF | TGTGCCAGTAGTATTACAGGAGATGGCTACACCTTC
NA | NA | TRBJ1-6 | TRBV6-1 | CASSERGRNSPLHF | TGTGCCAGCAGTGAAAGAGGAAGAAATTCACCCCTCCACTTT
NA | NA | TRBJ2-7 | TRBV18 | CASSPLGLTRLSYEQYF | TGTGCCAGCTCACCACTTGGTTTGACTAGACTCTCCTACGAGCAGTACTTC
TRBD2 | NA | TRBJ2-2 | TRBV27 | CASSPRTSGRANTGELFF | TGTGCCAGCAGTCCCCGGACTAGCGGGAGGGCGAACACCGGGGAGCTGTTTTTT
NA | NA | TRBJ1-1 | TRBV27 | CASRKNKMTGGPPNTEAFF | TGTGCCAGCAGAAAAAATAAAATGACAGGAGGCCCTCCTAACACTGAAGCTTTCTTT
TRBD1 | NA | TRBJ2-7 | TRBV5-4 | CASSLVSGQGTYEQYF | TGTGCCAGCAGCTTGGTTTCCGGACAGGGAACCTACGAGCAGTACTTC